Presented here are 18 T cell receptor beta chains from one specimen sequenced in a study of molecular identifiers for immune sequencing clone quantification. TCRdb processed the PCR reads anew with MiXCR; each CDR3 protein has one entry. The table lists roughly 320,000 distinct CDR3 sequences, around a fifth of them singletons. Source material: naive CD8+ T cells from blood, with Jurkat cell RNA spiked in. Noted subset: FACS-sorted CD8+CD4-CCR7+CD45RA+ naive T cells. The receptors here all came from a human donor in good health. Some libraries in this study had Jurkat cell RNA spiked in.

This clonotype was seen at least ten times. The V call is TRBV7-7, the J call TRBJ1-2; TRBD1 might be the D (5 bases). The CDR3 spans 11 residues. Trimming pared 5 bases from V and 11 bases from J, leaving 12 bases between. In germline, CDR1 is SSHAT, CDR2 FNYEAQ (reference sequence). This chain's CDR3 is CASSTDSPYTF. The CDR3 nucleotides read TGTGCCAGCAGCACCGACAGCCCATACACCTTC.

This clonotype was counted at least ten times. The V and J genes are TRBV7-9 and TRBJ2-7, with D possibly being TRBD1 or TRBD2 (6 bases each). CDR3 length: 16 amino acids. Germline V gene sequence: CDR1 SEHNR, CDR2 FQNEAQ (reference sequence). V lost 1 base and J 0 bases, leaving 13 bases between the germline ends. CDR3 amino acids: CASSLVGGRSSYEQYF. CDR3 bases: TGTGCCAGCAGCTTAGTCGGGGGCAGGAGCTCCTACGAGCAGTACTTC. The entire variable domain, with the rest obtained from reference TRBV7-9 and TRBJ2-7, is as follows: DTGVSQNPRHKITKRGQNVTFRCDPISEHNRLYWYRQTLGQGPEFLTYFQNEAQLEKSRLLSDRFSAERPKGSFSTLEIQRTEQGDSAMYLCASSLVGGRSSYEQYFGPGTRLTVT.

This clonotype was seen repeatedly, ten times or more. This chain connects TRBV4-1 to TRBJ1-6; the D gene is possibly TRBD1 (6 bases). The CDR3 runs 16 residues. With 5 bases removed from V and 9 bases from J, the gap between germline ends came to 20 bases. CDR1 is MGHRA, CDR2 YSYEKL, per germline. The DNA for the CDR3 is TGCGCCAGCAGCGAATCAGGGGTATACGGAGGTTCACCCCTCCACTTT. It encodes CASSESGVYGGSPLHF.

This clonotype was seen a handful of times. The chain joins TRBV6-2 or TRBV6-3 to TRBJ2-1; no reliable D call. Trimming took 1 base from V and 8 from J, leaving 6 bases between them. The CDR3 loop spans 12 amino acids. Germline CDR1 is MNHEY and CDR2 is SVGEGT. The CDR3, as DNA: TGTGCCAGCAGTTACTGGTCGGATGAGCAGTTCTTC. Amino acids: CASSYWSDEQFF.

This clonotype was seen at least ten times. The rearrangement joins TRBV7-9 to TRBJ1-5; D gene uncertain. The CDR3 has 15 residues. With 4 bases removed from V and 2 bases from J, the gap between germline ends came to 12 bases. Looked up from germline, CDR1 is SEHNR and CDR2 is FQNEAQ (reference sequence). CDR3 residues: CASSSKGSGNQPQHF. The CDR3 DNA reads as TGTGCCAGCAGCTCCAAAGGCAGTGGCAATCAGCCCCAGCATTTT.

As concerns this clonotype: A much larger clone lies a single base off, so this may be a read error. The chain employs TRBV13 and TRBJ1-1, with D possibly TRBD1 on 5 matching bases. The germline V gene has CDR1 PRHDT and CDR2 FYEKMQ (reference sequence). This CDR3 comprises 15 residues. The CDR3 DNA follows: TGTGCCAGCAGCGCCCCCCGTGGGGCGAGTACTGAAGCTCTCTTT. It specifies CASSAPRGASTEALF.

This clonotype showed up many times. The chain is built from TRBV7-2 and TRBJ1-4, with 9 bases lining up with TRBD1. The CDR3 runs 14 residues. Germline V CDR1 and CDR2: SGHTA, FQGNSA. Trimming took 5 bases from V and 8 from J; bases not matched to a gene: 6. CDR3 nucleotides: TGTGCCAGCAGCCGACAGGGGGTACGGGAAAAACTGTTTTTT. This codes for CASSRQGVREKLFF.

This clonotype has ten or more counts. The V gene is TRBV15, the J gene TRBJ2-7, with D tentatively TRBD1 or TRBD2 (5 bases each). The V end lost 5 bases, the J end lost 1 base, and 18 bases lay between the germline ends. The CDR3 is 16 amino acids. Germline CDR1 and CDR2: LNHNV and YYDKDF (reference sequence). CDR3 region: CATSSSMGPDSYEQYF. The CDR3 DNA reads TGTGCCACCAGCTCTAGCATGGGACCGGATTCCTACGAGCAGTACTTC.

The chain uses TRBV10-3 and TRBJ2-1; 8 bases agree with TRBD2. V dropped 9 bases and J dropped 2; count of bases not matched to a gene: 3. CDR1 is ENHRY and CDR2 is SYGVKD in the germline V gene. This CDR3 contains 13 residues. The CDR3 DNA is TGTGCCATTCGAGCGGGGGCCTACAATGAGCAGTTCTTC. It is translated as CAIRAGAYNEQFF.

This clonotype was observed at least ten times. The chain has TRBV5-4 and TRBJ2-2, with TRBD1 as a possible D gene (6 bases). CDR1 is SGHNT and CDR2 is YYREEE in the germline V gene (reference sequence). Trimming cost V 4 bases and J 7 bases, with 11 bases left between them. The CDR3 is 13 residues long. CDR3 amino acids: CASSLGQSGELFF. The CDR3 nucleotides read TGTGCCAGCAGCCTCGGACAGAGCGGGGAGCTGTTTTTT.

This clonotype was picked up many times. The chain has TRBV6-2 or TRBV6-3 and TRBJ1-3; possible D gene TRBD1, 5 bases. This CDR3 has 15 residues. V was shortened by 5 bases and J by 2 bases, with 13 bases between the two germline ends. CDR1 and CDR2 from the germline V gene are MNHEY and SVGEGT. This CDR3 is CASSTGLEAGNTIYF. As DNA, the CDR3 is TGTGCCAGCAGTACGGGACTGGAGGCTGGAAACACCATATATTTT.

The sample holds many counts of this clonotype. This chain links TRBV7-9 with TRBJ2-6; D perhaps matches TRBD1 (5 bases). Trimming left V 5 bases short and J 12 bases short, with 11 bases between. Looked up from germline, CDR1 is SEHNR and CDR2 is FQNEAQ (reference sequence). This CDR3 contains 12 residues. CDR3 DNA: TGTGCCAGCAGCCCTGGGGCCCCCGTCCTGACTTTC. It yields the protein CASSPGAPVLTF.

This clonotype was observed a handful of times. The chain employs TRBV6-1 and TRBJ2-5; TRBD2 might be the D (5 bases). The CDR3 sequence is 14 residues long. V lost 2 bases to trimming and J lost 6 bases, with 13 bases between them. Per the germline V gene, CDR1 is MNHNS and CDR2 is SASEGT. CDR3 nucleotide sequence: TGTGCCAGCAGTGAATTGGTCGGGGTCAAGACCCAGTACTTC. Its protein product is CASSELVGVKTQYF.

This clonotype occurred a few times. The junction does not match germline at one end; this may be a read error. The chain is built from TRBV6-1 and TRBJ2-7, with D possibly being TRBD2 (5 bases). The germline V gene has CDR1 MNHNS and CDR2 SASEGT. The CDR3 spans 12 residues. The CDR3 DNA sequence: TGTGCCAGCAGCGAGAGGGCCGCCCGAGTGGACTTC. The encoded protein is CASSERAARVDF.

The chain couples TRBV27 to TRBJ2-7, with D unclear. The CDR3 totals 13 residues. Germline CDR1 is MNHEY and CDR2 is SMNVEV (reference sequence). Trimming removed 4 bases at V and 0 bases at J, with 7 bases between. The chain's CDR3 is CASSYQSSYEQYF. DNA for the CDR3: TGTGCCAGCAGTTACCAGAGCTCCTACGAGCAGTACTTC.

Details on this clonotype: Just one base apart from a much larger clone, this may be a read error. Here the CDR3 reads CAASDLQGYEQYF. CDR3 nucleotide sequence: TGTGCCGCCAGTGATTTGCAGGGATACGAGCAGTACTTC. The rearrangement links TRBV24-1 to TRBJ2-7; D might be TRBD1 (5 bases). Germline loops: CDR1 KGHDR, CDR2 SFDVKD. CDR3 size: 13 residues.

There are many counts of this clonotype. The chain joins TRBV7-8 to TRBJ2-3; 9 bases are shared with TRBD2. Trimming removed 3 bases from V and 2 bases from J; junction bases left unmatched: 6. The CDR3 is made up of 16 amino acids. CDR1 and CDR2 (germline): SGHVS, FQNEAQ. The CDR3 is CASSFLASGVTDTQYF. CDR3 nucleotides: TGTGCCAGCAGCTTTCTGGCTAGCGGGGTCACAGATACGCAGTATTTT.

There are many counts of this clonotype. The J gene is TRBJ2-1, the V gene TRBV25-1, with D possibly TRBD2 on 5 matching bases. Trimming left V 3 bases short and J 0 bases short, with 12 bases between. The germline CDR1 and CDR2 sequences are MGHDK and SYGVNS. The CDR3 loop spans 16 amino acids. Written as DNA, the CDR3 is TGTGCCAGCAGTGACCTAGCCTGGGGCTCCTACAATGAGCAGTTCTTC. It is translated as CASSDLAWGSYNEQFF.